This paragraph covers one TCR beta chain sequence. The data were taken from a study of control samples from healthy donors and cancer patients. The repertoire was sequenced with immunoSEQ multiplex PCR; TCRdb's copy has only in-frame clones and lacks some. The sample shows about 77,000 clones, 80% to 95% of them seen only once. CDR3 size: 12 residues. The germline gives CDR1 SGHTA, CDR2 FQGNSA. The V end lost 1 base, the J end lost 12 bases, and 10 bases lay between the germline ends. The source material was blood. This receptor was obtained from a woman in her sixties or seventies in good health. The genes are TRBV7-2 and TRBJ2-1; D gene ambiguous. CDR3 amino acids: CASSLGRYGQFF. The CDR3 nucleotides read TGTGCCAGCAGCTTAGGGCGGTACGGGCAGTTCTTC.